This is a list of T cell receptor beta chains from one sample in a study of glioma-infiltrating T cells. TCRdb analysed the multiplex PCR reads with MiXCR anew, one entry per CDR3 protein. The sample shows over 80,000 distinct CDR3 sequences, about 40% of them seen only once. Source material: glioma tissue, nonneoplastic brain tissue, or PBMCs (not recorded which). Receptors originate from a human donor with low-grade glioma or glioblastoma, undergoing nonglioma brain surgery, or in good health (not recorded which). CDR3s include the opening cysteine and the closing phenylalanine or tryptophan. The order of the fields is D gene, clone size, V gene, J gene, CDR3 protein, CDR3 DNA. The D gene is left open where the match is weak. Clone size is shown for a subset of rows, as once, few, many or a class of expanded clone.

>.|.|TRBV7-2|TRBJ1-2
CASREGTYYGYTF
TGTGCAAGCAGAGAGGGGACCTACTATGGCTACACCTTC
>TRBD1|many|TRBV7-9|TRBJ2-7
CASSDARDRAYEQYF
TGTGCCAGCAGCGACGCGCGGGACAGGGCTTACGAGCAGTACTTC
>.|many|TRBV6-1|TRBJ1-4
CASRPGRREFGEKLVF
TGTGCCAGCAGGCCGGGACGTAGGGAGTTTGGGGAAAAACTGGTTTTT
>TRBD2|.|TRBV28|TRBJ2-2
CASSRLAGVTGELFF
TGTGCCAGCAGTAGACTAGCGGGGGTCACCGGGGAGCTGTTTTTT
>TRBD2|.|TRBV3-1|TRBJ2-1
CASSLTSGGLNEQFF
TGTGCCAGCAGCCTGACTAGCGGGGGGTTAAATGAGCAGTTCTTC
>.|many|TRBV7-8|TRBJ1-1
CASSNRVTEAFF
TGTGCCAGCAGCAACAGGGTCACTGAAGCTTTCTTT
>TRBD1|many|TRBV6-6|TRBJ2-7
CASSYSTQGANSYEQYF
TGTGCCAGCAGTTACTCCACTCAGGGGGCGAACTCCTACGAGCAGTACTTC
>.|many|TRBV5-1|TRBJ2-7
CASSVTEGTYEQYF
TGCGCCAGCAGCGTGACGGAGGGTACCTACGAGCAGTACTTC
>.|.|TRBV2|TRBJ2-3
CASRNRARARDKQYF
TGTGCCAGCAGAAATCGAGCGCGGGCAAGAGATAAGCAGTATTTT
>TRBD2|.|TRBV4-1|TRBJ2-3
CASSHMIAGAPTGTQYF
TGTGCCAGCAGCCATATGATAGCGGGAGCACCCACAGGTACGCAGTATTTT
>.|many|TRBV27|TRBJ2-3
CASQSNLADTQYF
TGTGCCAGCCAGAGTAACCTCGCAGATACGCAGTATTTT
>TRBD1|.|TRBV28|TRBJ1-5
CASREIRDRAKPQHF
TGTGCCAGCAGGGAGATCCGGGACAGGGCTAAGCCCCAGCATTTT
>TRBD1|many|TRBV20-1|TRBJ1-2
CSASGGYGYTF
TGCAGTGCTTCAGGGGGCTATGGCTACACCTTC
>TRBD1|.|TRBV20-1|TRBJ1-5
CSASDRPVNQPQHF
TGCAGTGCTTCGGACAGGCCGGTCAATCAGCCTCAGCATTTT
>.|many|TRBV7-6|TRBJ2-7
CASSRSGSYEQYF
TGTGCCAGCAGCCGATCCGGGAGCTACGAGCAGTACTTC
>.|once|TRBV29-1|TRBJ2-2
CSVVRGDSGELFF
TGCAGCGTTGTACGAGGGGACTCCGGGGAGCTGTTTTTT
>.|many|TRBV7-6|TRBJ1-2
CASSLVGTAYGYTF
TGTGCCAGCAGCTTAGTAGGGACGGCCTATGGCTACACCTTC
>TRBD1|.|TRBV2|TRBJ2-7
CATSGGVSYEQYF
TGCGCCACCTCAGGGGGTGTCTCCTACGAGCAGTACTTC
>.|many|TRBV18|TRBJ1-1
CASSPRIEGTEAFF
TGTGCCAGCTCACCACGGATTGAGGGCACTGAAGCTTTCTTT
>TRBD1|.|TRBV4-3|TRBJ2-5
CASSLQGASLETQYF
TGCGCCAGCAGCTTGCAGGGGGCGTCTCTCGAGACCCAGTACTTC
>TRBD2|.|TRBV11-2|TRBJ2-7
CASSTSGGAYEQHF
TGTGCCAGCAGCACAAGCGGGGGGGCCTACGAGCAGCACTTC
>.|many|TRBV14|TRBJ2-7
CASSRPGGGRNEQYF
TGTGCCAGCAGCCGGCCAGGGGGGGGGAGGAACGAGCAGTACTTC
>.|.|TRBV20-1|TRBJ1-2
CSAPTVNYNYTF
TGCAGCGCCCCGACAGTGAACTATAACTACACCTTC
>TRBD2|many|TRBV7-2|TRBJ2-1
CASSLDGTSINEQFF
TGTGCCAGCAGCTTAGATGGGACTAGCATAAATGAGCAGTTCTTC
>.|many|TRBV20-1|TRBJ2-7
CSARLTVGYEQYF
TGCAGTGCTAGGTTGACAGTGGGCTACGAGCAGTACTTC
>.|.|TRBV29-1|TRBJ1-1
CSVVAVLLNTEAFF
TGCAGCGTTGTGGCAGTACTATTGAACACTGAAGCTTTCTTT
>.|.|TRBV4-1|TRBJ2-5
CASNQLLTGLSGETQYF
TGCGCCAGCAACCAACTACTCACCGGACTAAGTGGAGAGACCCAGTACTTC
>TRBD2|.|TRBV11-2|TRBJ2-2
CASMRGSRSGELFF
TGTGCCAGCATGCGCGGGAGTAGGTCCGGGGAGCTGTTTTTT
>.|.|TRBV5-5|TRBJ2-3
CASSTGQITDMQYF
TGCGCCAGCAGCACCGGACAAATCACTGATATGCAGTATTTT
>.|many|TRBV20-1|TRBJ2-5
CSAPGGQETQYF
TGCAGTGCCCCGGGCGGGCAAGAGACCCAGTACTTC
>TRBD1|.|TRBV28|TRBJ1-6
CASSWTGFGQPLHF
TGTGCCAGCAGCTGGACAGGGTTTGGTCAGCCCCTCCACTTT
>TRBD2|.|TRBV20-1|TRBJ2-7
CSARDVEGGPYEQYF
TGCAGTGCTAGAGATGTTGAGGGAGGGCCCTACGAGCAGTACTTT
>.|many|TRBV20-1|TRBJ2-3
CSAGGDTQYF
TGCAGTGCTGGTGGAGATACGCAGTATTTT
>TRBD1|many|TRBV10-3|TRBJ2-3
CAIGQGPTDTQYF
TGTGCCATCGGACAGGGACCCACAGATACGCAGTATTTT
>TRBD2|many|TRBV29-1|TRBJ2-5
CSGTLTSGVGTQYF
TGCAGCGGCACCTTGACTAGCGGGGTGGGCACCCAGTACTTC
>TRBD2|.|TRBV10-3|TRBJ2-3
CASTTSGSVADTQYF
TGTGCCTCGACGACTAGCGGGAGTGTGGCAGACACGCAGTATTTT
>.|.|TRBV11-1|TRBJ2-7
CASSLNRKRGFYEHYF
TGTGCCAGCAGCTTAAACAGAAAGCGAGGGTTTTACGAGCATTACTTC
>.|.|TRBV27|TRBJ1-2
CASGWDRANYGYTF
TGTGCCAGCGGCTGGGATCGCGCTAACTATGGCTACACCTTC
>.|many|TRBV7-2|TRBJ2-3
CASSLDLAGRLSTDTQYF
TGTGCCAGCAGCTTAGATCTTGCGGGAAGATTAAGCACAGATACGCAGTATTTT
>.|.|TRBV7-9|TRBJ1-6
CASSREPPLHF
TGTGCCAGCAGCCGGGAGCCACCCCTCCACTTT
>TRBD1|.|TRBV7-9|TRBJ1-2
CARSPSGGFGCTF
TGTGCCAGAAGCCCATCAGGGGGCTTTGGCTGCACCTTC
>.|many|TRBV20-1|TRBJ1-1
CSAPRQLTEAFF
TGCAGTGCCCCACGGCAGCTCACTGAAGCTTTCTTT
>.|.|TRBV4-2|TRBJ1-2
CASSLVWRRTSDNYGYTF
TGTGCCAGCAGCTTGGTGTGGAGGAGAACATCGGATAACTATGGCTACACCTTC
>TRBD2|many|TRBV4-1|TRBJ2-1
CASSQDLADRSSYNEQFF
TGCGCCAGCAGCCAAGATCTAGCGGACCGAAGTTCCTACAATGAGCAGTTCTTC
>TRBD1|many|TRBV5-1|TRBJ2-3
CASSLDGTGVWDTQYF
TGCGCCAGCAGCTTGGACGGGACAGGGGTTTGGGATACGCAGTATTTT
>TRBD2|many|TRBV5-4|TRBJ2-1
CASSWGPSGSLSYNEQFF
TGTGCCAGCAGCTGGGGGCCTAGCGGGAGCCTCTCCTACAATGAGCAGTTCTTC
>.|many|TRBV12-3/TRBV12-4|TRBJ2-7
CASSFSGDYEQYF
TGTGCCAGCAGTTTTTCAGGGGACTACGAGCAGTACTTC
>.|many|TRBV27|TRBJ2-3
CASSFFNPTDTQYF
TGTGCCAGCAGTTTTTTCAACCCCACAGATACGCAGTATTTT
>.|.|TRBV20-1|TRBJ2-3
CSARYVGVRTDTQYF
TGCAGCGCTAGATACGTCGGGGTCCGCACAGATACGCAGTATTTT
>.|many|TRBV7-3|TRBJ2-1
CASSLNGGYNEQFF
TGTGCCAGCAGCTTAAACGGGGGTTACAATGAGCAGTTCTTC